These T cell receptor beta chains were read from a single sample in a study of blood T cell repertoires in COVID-19. Only in-frame clones appear in the TCRdb table, and some are missing; sequencing was by immunoSEQ multiplex PCR. The sample lists 150,000 to 250,000 clones; around 79% were seen once. The sequenced sample consisted of peripheral blood. The receptors originated from a woman aged 40 to 50 with COVID-19, enrolled during active disease. The CDR3 runs from the conserved cysteine through the conserved F or W. The order of the fields is V gene, D gene, J gene, CDR3 protein, CDR3 DNA. A D gene is named only where the DNA matches it firmly.

>TRBV24-1|NA|TRBJ1-2
CATSDQAGNGYTF
TGTGCCACCAGTGACCAGGCAGGCAATGGCTACACCTTC
>TRBV12-3/TRBV12-4|TRBD1|TRBJ1-2
CASTPTGDGGYTF
TGTGCCAGCACCCCAACAGGGGACGGTGGCTACACCTTC
>TRBV6-1|NA|TRBJ1-5
CASSETIRPQHF
TGTGCCAGCAGTGAAACTATCCGGCCCCAGCATTTT
>TRBV29-1|NA|TRBJ1-2
CSVVSGVDYGYTF
TGCAGCGTTGTCTCAGGGGTCGACTATGGCTACACCTTC
>TRBV6-5|NA|TRBJ2-7
CASTLTVTNYEQYF
TGTGCCAGTACCTTGACAGTAACTAACTACGAGCAGTACTTC
>TRBV29-1|TRBD1|TRBJ2-1
CSGDGSGQGNEQFF
TGCAGCGGGGACGGATCGGGACAGGGCAATGAGCAGTTCTTC
>TRBV30|TRBD1|TRBJ1-2
CAWSLDRAHGYTF
TGTGCCTGGAGTTTGGACAGGGCCCATGGCTACACCTTC
>TRBV4-2|NA|TRBJ2-2
CASSQDRRAAGELFF
TGTGCCAGCAGCCAAGATCGAAGAGCGGCCGGGGAGCTGTTTTTT
>TRBV11-1|NA|TRBJ1-5
CASSPDGGGEQPQHF
TGTGCCAGCAGCCCGGACGGGGGTGGAGAACAGCCCCAGCATTTT
>TRBV6-4|NA|TRBJ1-3
CASSEAPGNTIYF
TGTGCCAGCAGTGAGGCTCCTGGAAACACCATATATTTT
>TRBV20-1|TRBD2|TRBJ2-1
CSAGDYSGSSYNEQFF
TGCAGTGCTGGTGATTATAGCGGGAGTTCCTACAATGAGCAGTTCTTC